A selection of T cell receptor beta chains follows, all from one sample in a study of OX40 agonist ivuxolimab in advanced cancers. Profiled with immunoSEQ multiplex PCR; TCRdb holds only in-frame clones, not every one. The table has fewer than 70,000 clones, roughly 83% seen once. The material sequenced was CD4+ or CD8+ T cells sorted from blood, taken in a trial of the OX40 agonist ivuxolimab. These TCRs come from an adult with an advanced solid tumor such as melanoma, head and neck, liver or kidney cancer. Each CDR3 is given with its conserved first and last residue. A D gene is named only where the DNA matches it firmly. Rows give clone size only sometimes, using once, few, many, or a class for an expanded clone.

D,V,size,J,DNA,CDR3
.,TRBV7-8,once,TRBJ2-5,TGTGCCAGCAGCATAGAGGTCCGGGGTCGGACCCAGTACTTC,CASSIEVRGRTQYF
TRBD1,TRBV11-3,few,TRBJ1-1,TGTGCCAGCAGCCCCTGGACAGGGAGCGGGATGAACACTGAAGCTTTCTTT,CASSPWTGSGMNTEAFF
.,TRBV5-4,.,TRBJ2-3,TGTGCCAGCAGCCTCGGGGGACAGAACACAGATACGCAGTATTTT,CASSLGGQNTDTQYF
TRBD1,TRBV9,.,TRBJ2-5,TGTGCCAGCAGCGGGGGGACAGGGGGCTGGGAGACCCAGTACTTC,CASSGGTGGWETQYF
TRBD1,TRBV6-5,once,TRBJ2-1,TGTGCCAGCAGTTACTTGGACAGGGGGAATGAGCAGTTCTTC,CASSYLDRGNEQFF
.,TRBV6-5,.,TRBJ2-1,TGTGCCAGCAGTCGACCCCCGCCCTACAATGAGCAGTTCTTC,CASSRPPPYNEQFF
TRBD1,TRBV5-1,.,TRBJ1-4,TGCGCCAGCAGCGTGACAGGGCGGGATGAAAAACTGTTTTTT,CASSVTGRDEKLFF
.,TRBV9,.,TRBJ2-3,TGTGCCAGCAGCCCCGGAAGGAGCGAGAGCACAGATACGCAGTATTTT,CASSPGRSESTDTQYF
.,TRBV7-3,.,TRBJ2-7,TGTGCCAGCAGCTTAGCCGGGACGGGAGCCTACGAGCAGTACTTC,CASSLAGTGAYEQYF
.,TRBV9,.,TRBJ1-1,TGTGCCAGCAGCCCCCGGACACCGGGGAGTTTTATCGGTGAAGCTTTCTTT,CASSPRTPGSFIGEAFF
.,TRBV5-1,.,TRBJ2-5,TGCGCCAGCAGCCCAGGTACATCGGGACACCAAGAGACCCAGTACTTC,CASSPGTSGHQETQYF